Below are 30 T cell receptor beta chains sequenced from a single sample in a study of cytomegalovirus exposure and HLA in healthy donors. In the PCR, 60 Vbeta and 13 Jbeta primers were used. The assay was immunoSEQ multiplex PCR, and TCRdb's table has in-frame clones only and misses some. The sample has some 56,000 clones; about four fifths are singletons. The sequencing sample was made of PBMCs. The receptor set was obtained from a middle-aged woman in good health and CMV-seronegative.

J is TRBJ2-2 and V is TRBV19; no clear D gene. Trimming removed 2 bases from V and 7 bases from J, with 11 bases in between. Germline V gives CDR1 LNHDA, CDR2 SQIVND (reference sequence). This CDR3 spans 14 amino acids. The CDR3 region has the DNA TGTGCCAGTAGTATAATAGTTGTTGGCGGGGAGCTGTTTTTT. Translating it yields CASSIIVVGGELFF. Full variable domain (rest looked up from reference TRBV19 and TRBJ2-2): DGGITQSPKYLFRKEGQNVTLSCEQNLNHDAMYWYRQDPGQGLRLIYYSQIVNDFQKGDIAEGYSVSREKKESFPLTVTSAQKNPTAFYLCASSIIVVGGELFFGEGSRLTVL.

This sequence joins TRBV5-1 and TRBJ2-5; TRBD2 aligns across 7 bases. V lost 4 bases, J lost 5 bases, and 8 bases stayed unmatched. The germline gives CDR1 SGHRS, CDR2 YFSETQ. This CDR3 has 14 residues. CDR3 sequence reads: CASSPAGTTETQYF. The DNA for the CDR3 is TGCGCCAGCAGCCCAGCCGGGACTACGGAGACCCAGTACTTC. Full variable domain (remainder filled in from reference TRBV5-1 and TRBJ2-5): KAGVTQTPRYLIKTRGQQVTLSCSPISGHRSVSWYQQTPGQGLQFLFEYFSETQRNKGNFPGRFSGRQFSNSRSEMNVSTLELGDSALYLCASSPAGTTETQYFGPGTRLLVL.

The rearrangement links TRBV6-4 to TRBJ1-2, with D possibly matching TRBD1 (6 bases). The CDR3 spans 12 residues. V dropped 4 bases and J dropped 12 bases, with 15 bases sitting between them. Germline V gives CDR1 MRHNA, CDR2 SNTAGT. As DNA, the CDR3 is TGTGCCAGCAGTGTCTTACAGGGAGTAGACACCTTC. This sequence encodes CASSVLQGVDTF.

Comments on this clone: At one of its ends the junction is not consistent with the germline gene, which may arise from a read error. V usage is TRBV28 and J usage is TRBJ2-1, with D perhaps TRBD1 (6 bases). Germline V lookup: CDR1 MDHEN, CDR2 SYDVKM. The CDR3 is 16 amino acids. CDR3 nucleotides: TGTGCCAGCAGTTTATATAGTACAGGGTTCTACGATGAGCAGTTCTTC. Translating it yields CASSLYSTGFYDEQFF.

In regard to this clone: Relative to the germline gene, one junction end is altered; a read error may explain this. This chain uses TRBV4-1 with TRBJ2-7, with D possibly matching TRBD1 (5 bases). CDR1 is MGHRA and CDR2 is YSYEKL in the germline V gene. The CDR3 runs to 15 residues. The CDR3 reads CANSQDQGRKAEQYF. The CDR3, as DNA: TGCGCCAACAGCCAAGATCAGGGCCGGAAAGCCGAGCAGTACTTC.

The chain carries TRBV9 and TRBJ2-1; no definite D call. Germline assignment: CDR1 SGDLS and CDR2 YYNGEE. This CDR3 contains 13 residues. Trimming stripped 7 bases from V and 5 bases from J, with 13 bases between. CDR3 residues: CASGGIADNEQFF. DNA for the CDR3: TGTGCCAGCGGTGGAATAGCCGACAATGAGCAGTTCTTC.

V and J are TRBV4-1 and TRBJ2-5; D is possibly TRBD2 (6 bases). The DNA end is more similar to TRBJ2-7, so the J call may be wrong. CDR3 length: 15 amino acids. Germline V gene lookup returns CDR1 MGHRA and CDR2 YSYEKL. The CDR3 DNA reads as TGCGCCAGCAGCCAAGAAGGAGGGATCTCCTACGAGCAGTACTTC. The encoded protein is CASSQEGGISYEQYF.

The chain couples TRBV18 to TRBJ2-7; D is possibly TRBD2 (6 bases). Germline V gene data show CDR1 as KGHSH and CDR2 as LQKENI. V lost 5 bases and J 1 base, leaving 12 bases between the germline ends. This CDR3 comprises 14 residues. Here the CDR3 DNA reads TGTGCCAGCTCAATGCGGGACGCATCCTACGAGCAGTACTTC. This sequence encodes CASSMRDASYEQYF.

The chain joins TRBV14 to TRBJ2-7; no firm D call. V lost 1 base to trimming and J lost 8 bases, with 9 bases between them. This CDR3 is built from 12 residues. CDR1 SGHDN and CDR2 FVKESK come from the germline V gene. For the CDR3, the DNA is TGTGCCAGCAGCCAAGGCGTGTCGAAGCAGTACTTC. Translation: CASSQGVSKQYF.

The chain has TRBV4-3 and TRBJ2-2, with a possible D match to TRBD2 (5 bases). Germline V gene data show CDR1 as LGHNA and CDR2 as YSLEER. The length of the CDR3 is 18 residues. The V gene lost 1 base and the J gene lost 0 bases, with 15 bases spanning the gap. CDR3 amino acids: CASSQGGPGFANTGELFF. The CDR3 region has the DNA TGCGCCAGCAGCCAAGGAGGACCGGGGTTCGCGAACACCGGGGAGCTGTTTTTT.

With regard to this clone: The sample carries other DNA sequences with the same CDR3. The chain links TRBV27 to TRBJ2-7; D is perhaps TRBD2 (5 bases). Looked up from germline, CDR1 is MNHEY and CDR2 is SMNVEV (reference sequence). This CDR3 is 13 amino acids long. The ends were cut back, 5 bases at V and 2 bases at J, with 10 bases in the middle. CDR3 DNA sequence: TGTGCCAGCAGTATAGCGACCGCCTACGAGCAGTACTTC. It codes for CASSIATAYEQYF.

V is TRBV28 and J is TRBJ2-7, with TRBD2 as a possible D gene (6 bases). The V end was cut by 5 bases, the J end by 2 bases, with 25 bases between. The germline V gene encodes CDR1 MDHEN and CDR2 SYDVKM. The CDR3 extends over 18 amino acids. CDR3 amino acids: CASSLLPHYGTLTYEQYF. CDR3 in DNA: TGTGCCAGCAGTCTCTTGCCCCATTACGGGACTCTCACCTACGAGCAGTACTTC.

The V and J genes are TRBV5-4 and TRBJ1-2, with 9 bases that match TRBD1. The CDR3 runs 17 residues. Germline CDR1 and CDR2: SGHNT and YYREEE (reference sequence). V shed 1 base, J shed 3 bases, and the junction held 10 bases outside the gene matches. The CDR3 here is CASSLSPRDREDYGYTF. For the CDR3, the DNA is TGTGCCAGCAGCTTGAGTCCTAGGGACAGGGAAGACTATGGCTACACCTTC.

V and J are TRBV7-6 and TRBJ1-2; D is possibly TRBD1 (6 bases). Germline-derived CDR1 and CDR2 are SGHVS and FNYEAQ. Trimming cost V 1 base and J 2 bases, with 17 bases left between them. The CDR3 sequence is 17 residues long. CDR3 nucleotide sequence: TGTGCCAGCAGCTTAGATCTAGCCCAGGGGCTAAACTATGGCTACACCTTC. It translates to CASSLDLAQGLNYGYTF.

The chain is built from TRBV7-8 and TRBJ1-1; 7 bases agree with TRBD1. Per germline, CDR1 SGHVS and CDR2 FQNEAQ. The CDR3 runs to 13 residues. J was trimmed by 5 bases and V by 7 bases; bases with no gene match: 7. The CDR3 nucleotides are TGTGCCAGCACACTAGGGACAGCTACTGAAGCTTTCTTT. It yields the protein CASTLGTATEAFF. The full variable domain, with the rest looked up from reference TRBV7-8 and TRBJ1-1, is GAGVSQSPRYKVAKRGQDVALRCDPISGHVSLFWYQQALGQGPEFLTYFQNEAQLDKSGLPSDRFFAERPEGSVSTLKIQRTQQEDSAVYLCASTLGTATEAFFGQGTRLTVV.

J is TRBJ1-2 and V is TRBV5-4; weak D call: TRBD1 (6 bases). Looked up from germline, CDR1 is SGHNT and CDR2 is YYREEE (reference sequence). Trimming removed 0 bases from V and 0 bases from J, with 12 bases in between. The CDR3 extends over 16 amino acids. The CDR3 loop is CASSLDGGGPNYGYTF. The CDR3, as DNA: TGTGCCAGCAGCTTGGATGGGGGCGGACCTAACTATGGCTACACCTTC.

This clone is medium-sized. This rearrangement joins TRBV28 to TRBJ1-2; no firm D call. The CDR3 totals 13 residues. Trimming took 5 bases from V and 7 from J, leaving 14 bases between them. Germline V gene lookup returns CDR1 MDHEN and CDR2 SYDVKM. The CDR3 loop is CASSMTYLGGYTF. The CDR3 DNA is TGTGCCAGCAGTATGACATATTTGGGTGGCTACACCTTC.

This clone was detected a few times. The V and J genes are TRBV28 and TRBJ1-1, with a tentative D call TRBD1 (5 bases). CDR1 is MDHEN and CDR2 is SYDVKM in the germline V gene. The CDR3 consists of 14 residues. V was trimmed by 5 bases and J by 6 bases, leaving 16 bases between them. The CDR3 DNA sequence: TGTGCCAGCAGTCCCGGGGGGAGCGGGGCTGAAGCTTTCTTT. It yields the protein CASSPGGSGAEAFF.

This clone appeared a few times. The chain carries TRBV7-9 and TRBJ2-7, with a possible D match to TRBD1 (6 bases). Looked up from germline, CDR1 is SEHNR and CDR2 is FQNEAQ (reference sequence). V was shortened by 5 bases and J by 1 base, with 12 bases between the two germline ends. The CDR3 runs to 14 residues. The CDR3 bases are TGTGCCAGCAGCCTGGACAGCGGATCCTACGAGCAGTACTTC. Translated: CASSLDSGSYEQYF.

The table lists this clone with a count of one. The chain carries TRBV15 and TRBJ2-5; 7 nucleotides line up with TRBD2. From germline, CDR1 is LNHNV and CDR2 YYDKDF (reference sequence). V gave up 2 bases and J gave up 3 bases; unmatched junction bases: 9. The CDR3 is made up of 16 amino acids. The CDR3 loop is CATSRLLGEGEETQYF. CDR3 DNA sequence: TGTGCCACCAGCAGACTCCTGGGGGAGGGAGAAGAGACCCAGTACTTC.

The chain has TRBV4-2 and TRBJ2-1, with D possibly TRBD2 on 5 matching bases. V lost 0 bases and J 2 bases, leaving 8 bases between the germline ends. The V gene's germline CDR1 is LGHNA and CDR2 YNFKEQ. CDR3 length equals 15 residues. This CDR3 reads CASSQDEGTYNEQFF. CDR3 DNA sequence: TGTGCCAGCAGCCAAGACGAGGGAACCTACAATGAGCAGTTCTTC.

The chain links TRBV5-4 to TRBJ1-5; a weak D match, TRBD1 (6 bases). Trimming cost V 0 bases and J 8 bases, with 12 bases left between them. Germline V CDR1 and CDR2: SGHNT, YYREEE (reference sequence). The CDR3 runs to 14 residues. The CDR3 sequence: CASSLAGEEKPQHF. In DNA form, the CDR3 reads TGTGCCAGCAGCTTGGCAGGGGAAGAAAAGCCCCAGCATTTT.

This chain uses TRBV19 with TRBJ2-2; possibly TRBD2 for D (5 bases). The CDR3 is 15 residues long. The V end was cut by 6 bases, the J end by 0 bases, with 11 bases between. Looked up from germline, CDR1 is LNHDA and CDR2 is SQIVND (reference sequence). The CDR3: CASSTRDANTGELFF. The CDR3 DNA reads TGTGCCAGTAGCACTCGGGATGCGAACACCGGGGAGCTGTTTTTT.

This chain joins TRBV27 and TRBJ2-7, with D possibly matching TRBD1 (6 bases). V was shortened by 1 base and J by 6 bases, with 22 bases between the two germline ends. The CDR3 contains 17 residues. Germline CDR1 reads MNHEY; CDR2 reads SMNVEV (reference sequence). CDR3 in DNA: TGTGCCAGCAGTTTATTTATGACAGGCGGAGGTACGCGCGAGCAGTACTTC. Amino acid sequence: CASSLFMTGGGTREQYF.

The chain employs TRBV4-2 and TRBJ1-1; no reliable D call. The germline V gene has CDR1 LGHNA and CDR2 YNFKEQ. With 0 bases removed from V and 3 bases from J, the gap between germline ends came to 14 bases. The CDR3 totals 16 residues. The CDR3 reads CASSQEARSLYTEAFF. As DNA, the CDR3 is TGTGCCAGCAGCCAAGAGGCGCGTAGCTTGTACACTGAAGCTTTCTTT.

This chain joins TRBV6-1 and TRBJ2-1; 7 nucleotides align to TRBD2. With 6 bases clipped from V and 3 bases from J, the junction kept 8 bases outside the gene matches. The CDR3 spans 15 residues. Germline V gene lookup returns CDR1 MNHNS and CDR2 SASEGT. CDR3 loop: CASRTGTTYYNEQFF. CDR3 coding DNA: TGTGCCAGCAGGACCGGGACTACCTACTACAATGAGCAGTTCTTC.

The genes are TRBV27 and TRBJ2-1; 7 bases fit TRBD2. Germline lookup yields CDR1 MNHEY and CDR2 SMNVEV (reference sequence). CDR3 length: 14 residues. After removal of 5 bases from V and 7 bases from J, the junction contained 8 bases not matched to a gene. The CDR3: CASSPSRGLNEQFF. The CDR3 region has the DNA TGTGCCAGCAGTCCAAGCCGGGGACTAAATGAGCAGTTCTTC.

The chain uses TRBV4-3 and TRBJ2-3, with TRBD2 matching over 12 bases. V lost 5 bases, J lost 0 bases, and 9 bases stayed unmatched. The germline V gene encodes CDR1 LGHNA and CDR2 YSLEER. CDR3 length: 18 residues. CDR3 in amino acids: CASSTMQGTSGSTDTQYF. The CDR3, as DNA: TGCGCCAGCAGCACAATGCAAGGGACTAGCGGGAGCACAGATACGCAGTATTTT.

The V call is TRBV19, the J call TRBJ2-5; 8 bases line up with TRBD2. The germline V gene encodes CDR1 LNHDA and CDR2 SQIVND (reference sequence). This CDR3 spans 11 amino acids. V shed 9 bases, J shed 3 bases, and the junction held 0 bases outside the gene matches. Written as DNA, the CDR3 is TGTGCCAGCGGGGGGGAAGAGACCCAGTACTTC. This sequence encodes CASGGEETQYF.

Here the CDR3 reads CASSQDKGTTLTYEQYF. The CDR3 DNA reads TGTGCCAGCAGCCAAGATAAGGGGACTACTTTAACCTACGAGCAGTACTTC. V is TRBV4-2 and J is TRBJ2-7; 7 bases align to TRBD2. The V gene end was trimmed by 0 bases and the J gene end by 2 bases; junction bases not matched to a gene: 10. The germline V gene has CDR1 LGHNA and CDR2 YNFKEQ. The CDR3 extends over 17 amino acids.